Given below is one T cell receptor beta chain in context. The target antigen is unknown. PCR employed 60 Vbeta and 13 Jbeta primers. Only in-frame clones appear in the TCRdb table, and some are missing; sequencing was by immunoSEQ multiplex PCR. The table has under 150,000 clones, 60% to 85% seen once; the top ten hold approximately 3.6%. This entry belongs to a study of cytomegalovirus exposure and HLA in healthy donors. Study results and limitations: A later analysis found common viral pathogens apparently linked to several of the most significant clusters. In a later analysis, compared with equally common non-associated chains, HLA-associated beta chains were more expanded. Sequencing depth across donors, presence/absence analyses assumed, was roughly uniform. For TCR beta chains, V- and J-gene trimming was later linked to a missense DCLRE1C variant.

Germline values: CDR1 SGHAT, CDR2 FQNNGV. V shed 5 bases and J shed 0 bases, with 13 bases lying between them. The CDR3 has 15 amino acids. The clonotype was recovered from a man younger than 45 in good health and CMV-seronegative. The J gene is TRBJ2-5, the V gene TRBV11-2, with D unclear. Sequencing was carried out using PBMCs. In DNA form, the CDR3 reads TGTGCCAGCAGCATCCCGCGATTGCACCAAGAGACCCAGTACTTC. It encodes CASSIPRLHQETQYF.